Each of the 24 T cell receptor beta chains below was sequenced from the same sample in a study of blood T cell repertoires in COVID-19. Clones were read by immunoSEQ multiplex PCR, and TCRdb kept only the in-frame ones, dropping some. This table has tens of thousands of clones, 75% to 90% appearing once. Sequences were obtained from peripheral blood. The receptors stem from a woman older than 75 with acute or convalescent COVID-19.

V gene TRBV9 combines with J gene TRBJ2-1; TRBD2 matches at 12 bases. The CDR3 loop spans 16 amino acids. Germline V gene sequence: CDR1 SGDLS, CDR2 YYNGEE. Trimming removed 3 bases from V and 9 bases from J; junction bases left unmatched: 10. CDR3 sequence: CASSGHPSGRAAEQFF. The CDR3 DNA reads as TGTGCCAGCAGCGGTCACCCTAGCGGGAGGGCCGCTGAGCAGTTCTTC.

This chain joins TRBV11-3 and TRBJ2-1; tentatively, D is TRBD2 (6 bases). The CDR3 sequence is 14 residues long. Deletions cut 5 bases from V and 7 bases from J, with 15 bases between. Germline loops: CDR1 SGHNT, CDR2 YENEEA. DNA of the CDR3: TGTGCCAGCAGCGACCGGGACTTTCCTAATGAGCAGTTCTTC. Residues: CASSDRDFPNEQFF.

The chain combines TRBV11-1 with TRBJ2-1, with D uncertain. V shed 8 bases and J shed 0 bases, with 11 bases lying between them. CDR1 SGHAT and CDR2 FQDESV come from the germline V gene (reference sequence). CDR3 length equals 14 residues. CDR3 DNA sequence: TGTGCCAGCGGCGGCCCTAGCTCCTACAATGAGCAGTTCTTC. This gives the protein CASGGPSSYNEQFF.

The rearrangement joins TRBV5-1 to TRBJ2-7; the D gene is possibly TRBD1 (7 bases). Germline lookup yields CDR1 SGHRS and CDR2 YFSETQ. The V gene lost 4 bases and the J gene lost 0 bases, with 17 bases spanning the gap. The CDR3 loop spans 16 amino acids. The CDR3 sequence: CASSLGAGQSSYEQYF. The CDR3 coding sequence is TGCGCCAGCAGCCTGGGGGCGGGACAGAGCTCCTACGAGCAGTACTTC.

The chain is built from TRBV6-1 and TRBJ2-1, with a weak D call TRBD1 (6 bases). Looked up from germline, CDR1 is MNHNS and CDR2 is SASEGT. The V end was cut by 2 bases, the J end by 8 bases, with 16 bases between. CDR3 length: 15 residues. CDR3 coding DNA: TGTGCCAGCAGTGAACGGACAGCCCAATGGGATGAGCAGTTCTTC. It codes for CASSERTAQWDEQFF.

The genes are TRBV5-6 and TRBJ2-1, with TRBD2 identical over 12 bases. The CDR3 totals 17 residues. The junction had 13 bases not matched to a gene; V was cut back by 7 bases and J by 5 bases. Looked up from germline, CDR1 is SGHDT and CDR2 is YYEEEE. The CDR3 region has the DNA TGTGCCAGCGCCCGCCTGACTAGCGGGAGAAGAGACAATGAGCAGTTCTTC. Translating gives CASARLTSGRRDNEQFF.

This clone appeared a few times. The chain has TRBV18 and TRBJ2-3, with D tentatively TRBD2 (6 bases). CDR1 and CDR2 (germline): KGHSH, LQKENI. The CDR3 has 17 amino acids. The V end was cut by 4 bases, the J end by 4 bases, with 21 bases between. The CDR3 spells CASSLSIVTGGADTQYF. The CDR3 DNA sequence: TGTGCCAGCTCACTCAGCATAGTGACTGGAGGGGCAGATACGCAGTATTTT.

A few counts support this clone. The chain combines TRBV7-2 with TRBJ2-3; 8 bases line up with TRBD2. This CDR3 has 15 residues. With V trimmed by 1 base and J by 5 bases, 5 bases remained unmatched. CDR1 is SGHTA and CDR2 is FQGNSA in the germline V gene. CDR3 region: CASSLDGRAVDTQYF. The CDR3 nucleotides read TGTGCCAGCAGCTTAGACGGGAGGGCCGTAGATACGCAGTATTTT.

The gene calls are TRBV6-2 or TRBV6-3 and TRBJ1-1; D gene ambiguous. CDR3 length: 14 residues. V gave up 4 bases and J gave up 1 base, with 10 bases separating them. Germline CDR1 MNHEY, CDR2 SVGEGT. CDR3 sequence reads: CASSLRVKNTEAFF. CDR3 nucleotide sequence: TGTGCCAGCAGTTTACGGGTGAAGAACACTGAAGCTTTCTTT.

The chain has TRBV6-4 and TRBJ1-6; TRBD1 matches at 7 bases. The V gene's germline CDR1 is MRHNA and CDR2 SNTAGT. After removal of 3 bases from V and 10 bases from J, the junction contained 3 bases not matched to a gene. CDR3 length: 13 amino acids. The CDR3 sequence is CASSEGQLSPLHF. CDR3 nucleotide sequence: TGTGCCAGCAGTGAGGGACAGCTATCACCCCTCCACTTT.

This chain uses TRBV18 with TRBJ1-2; a possible D gene is TRBD1 (5 bases). The CDR3 is 14 residues long. Trimming shortened V by 2 bases and J by 2 bases, and 9 bases separated the two germline ends. The germline CDR1 and CDR2 sequences are KGHSH and LQKENI. CDR3 DNA: TGTGCCAGCTCACCAAAACAGGACAACTATGGCTACACCTTC. Protein sequence: CASSPKQDNYGYTF.

As to this clone: The junction departs from the called germline gene at one end, perhaps through a read error. The V gene is TRBV3-1 (or the pseudogene TRBV3-2), the J gene TRBJ1-1; D is ambiguous. Germline CDR1 is LGHDT and CDR2 is YNNKEL (reference sequence). The CDR3 covers 13 residues. CDR3 region: CASSFNRATEAFF. CDR3 nucleotides: TGTGCCAGCAGCTTCAACAGAGCCACTGAGGCTTTCTTT.

The J gene is TRBJ1-4, the V gene TRBV28, with 11 bases aligning to TRBD1. This CDR3 is built from 15 residues. Per germline, CDR1 MDHEN and CDR2 SYDVKM. Trimming cost V 6 bases and J 7 bases; bases outside gene matches: 7. CDR3 sequence reads: CASRLDRGRSEKLFF. Written as DNA, the CDR3 is TGTGCCAGCAGACTGGACAGGGGGCGTAGTGAAAAACTGTTTTTT.

This sequence joins TRBV19 and TRBJ1-5, with D possibly being TRBD1 (5 bases). The CDR3 is 15 residues long. Trimming stripped 4 bases from V and 1 base from J, with 11 bases between. From germline, CDR1 is LNHDA and CDR2 SQIVND (reference sequence). CDR3 DNA: TGTGCCAGTAGTAATAAGGGGTTGAGCAATCAGCCCCAGCATTTT. It yields the protein CASSNKGLSNQPQHF. Full variable domain (rest looked up from reference TRBV19 and TRBJ1-5): DGGITQSPKYLFRKEGQNVTLSCEQNLNHDAMYWYRQDPGQGLRLIYYSQIVNDFQKGDIAEGYSVSREKKESFPLTVTSAQKNPTAFYLCASSNKGLSNQPQHFGDGTRLSIL.

The gene calls are TRBV10-3 and TRBJ2-1, with 12 bases that match TRBD1. The CDR3 is 18 amino acids. V shed 3 bases and J 9 bases; nucleotides not matched to a gene: 15. Germline V gene data show CDR1 as ENHRY and CDR2 as SYGVKD. The CDR3 DNA sequence: TGTGCCATCAGTGACCTAAGAACCTCGGGACAGGGGGCCGTTGAGCAGTTCTTC. This translates into CAISDLRTSGQGAVEQFF.

The chain is built from TRBV15 and TRBJ1-6; 9 bases fit TRBD1. The CDR3 is made up of 14 amino acids. The germline V gene has CDR1 LNHNV and CDR2 YYDKDF (reference sequence). V shed 3 bases and J 10 bases; nucleotides not matched to a gene: 4. Here the CDR3 reads CATSRGQGRSPLHF. The DNA for the CDR3 is TGTGCCACCAGCAGGGGACAGGGCCGCTCACCCCTCCACTTT.

This clone was recorded a few times. J is TRBJ2-7 and V is TRBV7-2, with TRBD1 identical over 9 bases. The CDR3 totals 16 residues. The ends lost 5 bases at V and 3 bases at J; junction bases unmatched: 11. The germline gives CDR1 SGHTA, CDR2 FQGNSA. CDR3 residues: CASSLTEGQGIYEQYF. Written as DNA, the CDR3 is TGTGCCAGCAGCCTGACGGAGGGACAGGGAATCTACGAGCAGTACTTC.

The chain joins TRBV7-3 to TRBJ2-1, with D hard to call. This CDR3 is 14 amino acids long. Germline values: CDR1 SGHTA, CDR2 FQGTGA. V shed 0 bases and J shed 5 bases, with 8 bases lying between them. The CDR3 DNA sequence: TGTGCCAGCAGCTTAACGGCACATGACAATGAGCAGTTCTTC. Translating gives CASSLTAHDNEQFF.

The chain couples TRBV28 to TRBJ1-5; D is undetermined. The V and J ends lost 2 bases and 0 bases respectively, with 11 bases between them. The CDR3 consists of 16 residues. Germline V gene sequence: CDR1 MDHEN, CDR2 SYDVKM. The CDR3 DNA follows: TGTGCCAGCAGTTTAGGCGGTCCGGTTAGCAATCAGCCCCAGCATTTT. Protein: CASSLGGPVSNQPQHF. Filled out from reference TRBV28 and TRBJ1-5, the complete variable domain reads DVKVTQSSRYLVKRTGEKVFLECVQDMDHENMFWYRQDPGLGLRLIYFSYDVKMKEKGDIPEGYSVSREKKERFSLILESASTNQTSMYLCASSLGGPVSNQPQHFGDGTRLSIL.

The chain uses TRBV7-8 and TRBJ2-7, with 14 bases identical to TRBD2. Germline V gene sequence: CDR1 SGHVS, CDR2 FQNEAQ. V was pared by 5 bases and J by 3 bases, with 3 bases of the junction left unmatched. CDR3 length: 15 amino acids. The CDR3 sequence is CASSPGTSGSYEQYF. The DNA for the CDR3 is TGTGCCAGCAGCCCAGGGACTAGCGGGAGCTACGAGCAGTACTTC.

The rearrangement links TRBV10-3 to TRBJ1-4; 7 bases map to TRBD1. The germline CDR1 and CDR2 sequences are ENHRY and SYGVKD. With V trimmed by 5 bases and J by 0 bases, 6 bases remained unmatched. The CDR3 extends over 16 amino acids. CDR3 residues: CAISNRQGATNEKLFF. CDR3 DNA sequence: TGTGCCATCAGTAATCGACAGGGTGCAACTAATGAAAAACTGTTTTTT.

The chain has TRBV7-2 and TRBJ2-3, with 11 bases matching TRBD2. The CDR3 loop spans 14 amino acids. V was pared by 5 bases and J by 11 bases, with 9 bases of the junction left unmatched. In germline, CDR1 is SGHTA, CDR2 FQGNSA. The CDR3 here is CASSLASGGSWQYF. The CDR3 DNA reads TGTGCCAGCAGCCTTGCTAGCGGGGGGTCCTGGCAGTATTTT.

The chain links TRBV7-3 to TRBJ2-2, with 7 nucleotides matching TRBD2. The CDR3 contains 16 residues. Germline assignment: CDR1 SGHTA and CDR2 FQGTGA. The ends lost 3 bases at V and 2 bases at J; junction bases unmatched: 6. CDR3 nucleotide sequence: TGTGCCAGCAGCTTCACCGGGACTACCAACACCGGGGAGCTGTTTTTT. It yields the protein CASSFTGTTNTGELFF. The complete variable domain, with remaining parts taken from reference TRBV7-3 and TRBJ2-2, reads GAGVSQTPSNKVTEKGKYVELRCDPISGHTALYWYRQSLGQGPEFLIYFQGTGAADDSGLPNDRFFAVRPEGSVSTLKIQRTERGDSAVYLCASSFTGTTNTGELFFGEGSRLTVL.

The chain is built from TRBV6-5 and TRBJ1-5; D remains unclear. Germline assignment: CDR1 MNHEY and CDR2 SVGAGI. With 8 bases removed from V and 0 bases from J, the gap between germline ends came to 11 bases. There are 14 residues in the CDR3. DNA of the CDR3: TGTGCCAGCTCGGGAGGGAATAGCAATCAGCCCCAGCATTTT. It specifies CASSGGNSNQPQHF.